This T cell receptor beta chain is drawn from a study of metastatic and nonmetastatic thyroid tumors. No patient had received any treatment before thyroid surgery. This clone was detected ten times or more. The CDR3 runs to 15 residues. The ends were cut back, 4 bases at V and 4 bases at J, with 17 bases in the middle. Germline CDR1 SGHRS, CDR2 YFSETQ. TCRdb redid the clone calls on the PCR reads using MiXCR. Of some 11,000 clones in the sample, 25% to 35% were seen once. V usage is TRBV5-1 and J usage is TRBJ1-1; D may be TRBD1 (6 bases). The sequence was obtained from a female donor with papillary thyroid cancer or a benign thyroid nodule (not recorded which). Some clones in this sample may be carry-over from other donors' samples. The sample consisted of tumor tissue. CDR3 bases: TGCGCCAGCAGCCCCACCCCGGGGGGCGGCACTGAAGCTTTCTTT. Its protein product is CASSPTPGGGTEAFF.